This TCR beta chain appears in the sequencing data of a study of response to subunit inactivated influenza vaccine. Findings and caveats of the study: Each seasonal flu vaccination may recruit only limited new T cells, authors suggested.

Trimming took off 2 bases at V and 0 bases at J, with 10 bases between the two ends. The CDR3 runs 14 residues. Germline lookup yields CDR1 DFQATT and CDR2 SNEGSKA (reference sequence). TCRdb reprocessed the RT-PCR reads via MiXCR and lists one record per CDR3 protein. The sample shows a few hundred thousand distinct CDR3 sequences, 13% to 15% of them seen only once. To note about this clonotype: Its antigen is not identified.

The receptor comes from a man aged 45-65 years who received an inactivated influenza vaccine. The J gene is TRBJ1-1, the V gene TRBV20-1; possibly TRBD1 for D (6 bases). The sample consisted of PBMCs from blood, taken 12 days after vaccination. The CDR3 DNA is TGCAGTGCTAGAAGACAGGTGATGAACACTGAAGCTTTCTTT. Its protein is CSARRQVMNTEAFF.